This entry features one T cell receptor (beta chain) sequence. Its cognate antigen has yet to be identified. It is likely a read error, because the conserved phenylalanine at the end of the CDR3 is missing. It is unclear where the CDR3 begins or ends on the DNA, so no DNA is shown, and the CDR3 is as TCRdb lists it. The immunoSEQ Assay, a bias-controlled multiplex PCR, was used to amplify TCRbeta CDR3 regions from genomic DNA. For the original study's pipeline: The number of nucleated cells in each sample was estimated from the amplification of reference gene primers within the assay. To quantify the absolute abundance of each unique TCRbeta CDR3 rearrangement, sequence reads were collapsed and filtered. For each sample, productive Simpson clonality was calculated by taking the square root of Simpson's diversity index across productive rearrangements. In its TCRdb copy, this immuneACCESS table keeps in-frame sequences only and misses some clones. Where compared with another copy, unresolved V genes explain less than half of these, and the others have no known cause. V and J calls and clone size are given by that table; D and trimming were obtained from the DNA. The table for this sample lists a few hundred thousand clones; around 88% of them were counted only once. 1.5% to 2% of the sample is held by the ten biggest clonotypes.

This entry is derived from a study of blood T cell repertoires in COVID-19 (TCRdb year 2020). As for the study more broadly: Collaborator samples came from the United States, Italy and Spain and covered acute and convalescent phases of COVID-19. The repertoires were made available in a free public database intended to serve as a resource for research on the immune response to SARS-CoV-2. Samples came from the ongoing ImmuneRACE study (first 160 participants) plus 1,254 subjects from 6 global collaborators. The material from the prospective study consisted of cDNA or gDNA derived from T cells, B-cell-depleted T cells, or PBMCs. A de-identified subject ID, COVID-19 status, age in years and sex were almost always included in the sample metadata. Subjects who had been exposed to COVID-19, were actively infected with it, or had recovered from it provided the deeply sampled blood TCRbeta repertoires that made up the dataset. Where available, HLA class I and class II types were obtained from metadata supplied by the sample provider rather than from assay-based typing.

In Seattle, one collaborating source enrolled patients while the infection was active and tracked those patients longitudinally over the course of disease. Whole blood was collected in K2EDTA tubes by collaborating institutions according to the institutions' own protocols. For TCRbeta analysis, collaborator samples were shipped as frozen whole blood, as isolated PBMCs, or as DNA extracted from either sample type. What the research found in general, with its limitations: Clinical and demographic metadata were provided uncurated, with the amount varying by source and participant.

Ends included, the CDR3 has 10 residues. The germline V gene specifies MNHEY as CDR1 and SVGAGI as CDR2. The specimen sequenced was peripheral blood. The sequence was collected from a woman aged 25 to 39 with COVID-19, enrolled during active disease. In this chain, TRBV6-5 is recombined with TRBJ2-7; the table's D call, TRBD1, has no DNA check behind it. Here the CDR3 is given as CASILRQGRG.